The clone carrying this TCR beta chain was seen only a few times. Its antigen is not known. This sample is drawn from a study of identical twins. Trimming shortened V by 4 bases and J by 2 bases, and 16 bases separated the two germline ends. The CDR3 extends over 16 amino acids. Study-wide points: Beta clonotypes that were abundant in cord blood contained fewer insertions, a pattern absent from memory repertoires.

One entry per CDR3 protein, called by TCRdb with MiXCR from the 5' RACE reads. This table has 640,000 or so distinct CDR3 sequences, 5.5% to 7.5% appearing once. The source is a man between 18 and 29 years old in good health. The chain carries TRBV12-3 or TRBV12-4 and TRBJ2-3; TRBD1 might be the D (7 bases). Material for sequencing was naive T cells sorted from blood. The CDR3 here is CASSSRRGTVTDTQYF. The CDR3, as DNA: TGTGCCAGCAGTTCTCGCCGGGGGACAGTCACAGATACGCAGTATTTT.